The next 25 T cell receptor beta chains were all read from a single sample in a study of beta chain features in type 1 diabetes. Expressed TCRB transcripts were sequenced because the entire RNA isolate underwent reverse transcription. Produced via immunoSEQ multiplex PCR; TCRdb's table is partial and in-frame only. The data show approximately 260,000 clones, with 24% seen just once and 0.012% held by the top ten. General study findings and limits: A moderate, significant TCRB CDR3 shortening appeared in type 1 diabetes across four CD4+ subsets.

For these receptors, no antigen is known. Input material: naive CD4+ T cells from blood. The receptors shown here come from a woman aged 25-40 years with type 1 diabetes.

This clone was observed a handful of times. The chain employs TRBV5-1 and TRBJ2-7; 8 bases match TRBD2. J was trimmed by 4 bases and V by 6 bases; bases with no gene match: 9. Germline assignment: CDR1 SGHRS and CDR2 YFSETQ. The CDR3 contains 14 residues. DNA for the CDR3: TGCGCCAGCATGATCTTAGCGGGGAATTACGAGCAGTACTTC. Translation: CASMILAGNYEQYF. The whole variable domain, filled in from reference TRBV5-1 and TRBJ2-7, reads KAGVTQTPRYLIKTRGQQVTLSCSPISGHRSVSWYQQTPGQGLQFLFEYFSETQRNKGNFPGRFSGRQFSNSRSEMNVSTLELGDSALYLCASMILAGNYEQYFGPGTRLTVT.

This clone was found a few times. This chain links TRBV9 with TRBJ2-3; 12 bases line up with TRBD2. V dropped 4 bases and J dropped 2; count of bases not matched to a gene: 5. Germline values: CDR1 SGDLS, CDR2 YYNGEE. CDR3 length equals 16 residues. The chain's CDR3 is CASSILAGGDTDTQYF. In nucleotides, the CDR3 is TGTGCCAGCAGCATACTAGCGGGAGGCGACACAGATACGCAGTATTTT.

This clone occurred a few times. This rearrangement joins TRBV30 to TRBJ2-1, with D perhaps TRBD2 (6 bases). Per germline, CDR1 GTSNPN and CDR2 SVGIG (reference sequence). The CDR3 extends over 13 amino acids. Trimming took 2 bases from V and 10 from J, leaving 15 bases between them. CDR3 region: CAWSPNHGGEQFF. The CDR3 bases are TGTGCCTGGAGTCCAAATCATGGGGGGGAGCAGTTCTTC. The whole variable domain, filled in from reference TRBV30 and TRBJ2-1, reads SQTIHQWPATLVQPVGSPLSLECTVEGTSNPNLYWYRQAAGRGLQLLFYSVGIGQISSEVPQNLSASRPQDRQFILSSKKLLLSDSGFYLCAWSPNHGGEQFFGPGTRLTVL.

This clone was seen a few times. CDR3 amino acids: CASSSGTPRTHTEAFF. The CDR3 nucleotides read TGTGCCAGCTCATCCGGGACACCGCGGACCCACACTGAAGCTTTCTTT. The chain uses TRBV2 and TRBJ1-1; a possible D gene is TRBD1 (6 bases). The V gene's germline CDR1 is SNHLY and CDR2 FYNNEI. This CDR3 has 16 amino acids. V was pared by 8 bases and J by 3 bases, with 22 bases between. The full variable domain, with the rest looked up from reference TRBV2 and TRBJ1-1, is EPEVTQTPSHQVTQMGQEVILRCVPISNHLYFYWYRQILGQKVEFLVSFYNNEISEKSEIFDDQFSVERPDGSNFTLKIRSTKLEDSAMYFCASSSGTPRTHTEAFFGQGTRLTVV.

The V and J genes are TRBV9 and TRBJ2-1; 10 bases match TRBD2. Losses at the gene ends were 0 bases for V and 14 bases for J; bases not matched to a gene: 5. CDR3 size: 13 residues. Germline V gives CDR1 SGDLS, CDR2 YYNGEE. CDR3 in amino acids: CASSVGQREGEFF. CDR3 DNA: TGTGCCAGCAGCGTAGGCCAGCGGGAGGGTGAGTTCTTC. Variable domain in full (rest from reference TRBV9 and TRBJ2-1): DSGVTQTPKHLITATGQRVTLRCSPRSGDLSVYWYQQSLDQGLQFLIQYYNGEERAKGNILERFSAQQFPDLHSELNLSSLELGDSALYFCASSVGQREGEFFGPGTRLTVL.

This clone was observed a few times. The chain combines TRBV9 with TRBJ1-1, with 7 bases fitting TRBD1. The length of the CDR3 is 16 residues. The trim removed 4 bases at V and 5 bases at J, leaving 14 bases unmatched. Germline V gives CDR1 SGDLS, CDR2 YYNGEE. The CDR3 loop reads CASSSDRAGEATEAFF. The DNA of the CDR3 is TGTGCCAGCAGCAGCGACAGGGCTGGTGAAGCGACTGAAGCTTTCTTT.

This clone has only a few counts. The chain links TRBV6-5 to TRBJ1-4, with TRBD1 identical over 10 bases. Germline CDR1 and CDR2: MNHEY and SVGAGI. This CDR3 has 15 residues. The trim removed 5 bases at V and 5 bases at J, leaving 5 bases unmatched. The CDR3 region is CASSGPGQGNEKLFF. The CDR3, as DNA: TGTGCCAGCAGTGGACCGGGACAGGGGAATGAAAAACTGTTTTTT.

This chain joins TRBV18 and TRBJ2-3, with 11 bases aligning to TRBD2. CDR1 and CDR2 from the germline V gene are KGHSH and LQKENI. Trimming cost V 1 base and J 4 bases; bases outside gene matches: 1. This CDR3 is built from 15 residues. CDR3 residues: CASSPLAGGPDTQYF. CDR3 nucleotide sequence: TGTGCCAGCTCACCACTAGCGGGAGGGCCAGATACGCAGTATTTT.

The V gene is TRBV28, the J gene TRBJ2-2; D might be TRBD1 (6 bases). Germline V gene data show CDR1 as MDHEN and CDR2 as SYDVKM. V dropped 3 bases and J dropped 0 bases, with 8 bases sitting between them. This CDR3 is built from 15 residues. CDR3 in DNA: TGTGCCAGCAGTTTGAACAGGGCGAACACCGGGGAGCTGTTTTTT. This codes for CASSLNRANTGELFF.

In DNA form, the CDR3 reads TGTGCCAGCAGGAAAACTAGCGCCAGTTACAATGAGCAGTTCTTC. Protein product: CASRKTSASYNEQFF. The chain couples TRBV6-5 to TRBJ2-1; 7 bases fit TRBD2. Trimming cost V 6 bases and J 4 bases; bases outside gene matches: 9. Germline V gene lookup returns CDR1 MNHEY and CDR2 SVGAGI. The CDR3 covers 15 residues.

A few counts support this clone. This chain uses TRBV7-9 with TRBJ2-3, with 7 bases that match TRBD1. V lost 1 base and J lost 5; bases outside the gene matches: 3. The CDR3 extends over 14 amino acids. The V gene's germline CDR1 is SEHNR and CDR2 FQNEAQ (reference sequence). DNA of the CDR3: TGTGCCAGCAGCTTAGTGAGGGGGCAAGATACGCAGTATTTT. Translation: CASSLVRGQDTQYF.

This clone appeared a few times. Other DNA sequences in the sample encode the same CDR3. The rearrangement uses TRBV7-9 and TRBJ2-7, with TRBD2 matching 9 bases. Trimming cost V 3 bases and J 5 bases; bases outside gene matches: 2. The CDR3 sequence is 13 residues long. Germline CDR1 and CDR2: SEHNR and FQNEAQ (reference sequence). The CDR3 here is CASSFSGSDEQYF. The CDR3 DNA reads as TGTGCCAGCAGCTTTAGCGGGAGCGACGAGCAGTACTTC.

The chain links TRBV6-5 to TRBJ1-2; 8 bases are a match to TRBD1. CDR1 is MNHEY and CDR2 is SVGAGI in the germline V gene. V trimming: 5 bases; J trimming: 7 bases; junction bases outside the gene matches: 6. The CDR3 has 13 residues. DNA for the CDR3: TGTGCCAGCAGTATAACGACAGGGGCTGGCTACACCTTC. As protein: CASSITTGAGYTF.

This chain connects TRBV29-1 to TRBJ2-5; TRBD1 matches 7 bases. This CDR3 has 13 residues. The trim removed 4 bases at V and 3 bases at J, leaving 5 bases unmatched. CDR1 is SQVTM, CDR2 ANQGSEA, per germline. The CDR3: CSVAWTGKETQYF. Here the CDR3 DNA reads TGCAGCGTTGCCTGGACAGGCAAAGAGACCCAGTACTTC. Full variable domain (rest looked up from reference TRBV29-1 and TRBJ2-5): SAVISQKPSRDICQRGTSLTIQCQVDSQVTMMFWYRQQPGQSLTLIATANQGSEATYESGFVIDKFPISRPNLTFSTLTVSNMSPEDSSIYLCSVAWTGKETQYFGPGTRLLVL.

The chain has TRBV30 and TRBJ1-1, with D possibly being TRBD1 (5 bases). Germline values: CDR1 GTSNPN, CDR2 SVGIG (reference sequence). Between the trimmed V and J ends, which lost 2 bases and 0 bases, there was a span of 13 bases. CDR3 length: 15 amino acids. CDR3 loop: CAWSFAGRVNTEAFF. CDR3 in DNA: TGTGCCTGGAGTTTCGCCGGCAGGGTGAACACTGAAGCTTTCTTT.

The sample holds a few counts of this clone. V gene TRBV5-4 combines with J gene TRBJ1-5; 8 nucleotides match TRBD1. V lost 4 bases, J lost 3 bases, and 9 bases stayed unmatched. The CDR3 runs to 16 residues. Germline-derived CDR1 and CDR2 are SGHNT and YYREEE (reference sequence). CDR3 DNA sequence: TGTGCCAGCAGCGCGATGAGGACAGGGTTCAATCAGCCCCAGCATTTT. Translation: CASSAMRTGFNQPQHF.

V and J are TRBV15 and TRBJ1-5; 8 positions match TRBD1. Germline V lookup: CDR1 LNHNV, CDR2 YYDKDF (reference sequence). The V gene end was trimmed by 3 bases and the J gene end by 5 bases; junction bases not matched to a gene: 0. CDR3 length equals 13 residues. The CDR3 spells CATSRTGDQPQHF. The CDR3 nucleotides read TGTGCCACCAGCAGGACAGGGGATCAGCCCCAGCATTTT.

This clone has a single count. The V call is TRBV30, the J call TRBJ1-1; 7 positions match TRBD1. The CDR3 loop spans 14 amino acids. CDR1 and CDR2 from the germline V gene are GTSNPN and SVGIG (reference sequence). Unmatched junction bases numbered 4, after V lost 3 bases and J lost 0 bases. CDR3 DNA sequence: TGTGCCTGGAGGGGGGGACAGTTGAACACTGAAGCTTTCTTT. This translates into CAWRGGQLNTEAFF.

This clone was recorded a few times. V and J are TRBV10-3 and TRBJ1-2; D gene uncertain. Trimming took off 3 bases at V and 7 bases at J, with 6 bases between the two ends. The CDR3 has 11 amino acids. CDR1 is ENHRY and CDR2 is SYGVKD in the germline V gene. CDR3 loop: CAISDSSGYTF. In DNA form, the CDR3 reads TGTGCCATCAGTGATTCGTCTGGCTACACCTTC.

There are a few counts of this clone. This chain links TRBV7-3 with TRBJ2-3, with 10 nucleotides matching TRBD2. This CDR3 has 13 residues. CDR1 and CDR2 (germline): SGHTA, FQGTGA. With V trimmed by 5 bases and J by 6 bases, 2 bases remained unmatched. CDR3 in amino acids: CASSAGLADTQYF. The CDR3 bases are TGTGCCAGCAGCGCGGGACTAGCGGATACGCAGTATTTT. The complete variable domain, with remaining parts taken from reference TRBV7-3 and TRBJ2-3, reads GAGVSQTPSNKVTEKGKYVELRCDPISGHTALYWYRQSLGQGPEFLIYFQGTGAADDSGLPNDRFFAVRPEGSVSTLKIQRTERGDSAVYLCASSAGLADTQYFGPGTRLTVL.

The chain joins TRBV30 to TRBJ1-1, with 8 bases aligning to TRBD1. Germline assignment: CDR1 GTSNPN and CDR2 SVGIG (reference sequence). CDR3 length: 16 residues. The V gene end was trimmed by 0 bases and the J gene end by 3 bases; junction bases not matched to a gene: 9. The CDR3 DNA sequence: TGTGCCTGGAGTGTAAGTTACGGACAGGGAGACACTGAAGCTTTCTTT. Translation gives CAWSVSYGQGDTEAFF. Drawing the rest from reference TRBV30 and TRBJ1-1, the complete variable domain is SQTIHQWPATLVQPVGSPLSLECTVEGTSNPNLYWYRQAAGRGLQLLFYSVGIGQISSEVPQNLSASRPQDRQFILSSKKLLLSDSGFYLCAWSVSYGQGDTEAFFGQGTRLTVV.

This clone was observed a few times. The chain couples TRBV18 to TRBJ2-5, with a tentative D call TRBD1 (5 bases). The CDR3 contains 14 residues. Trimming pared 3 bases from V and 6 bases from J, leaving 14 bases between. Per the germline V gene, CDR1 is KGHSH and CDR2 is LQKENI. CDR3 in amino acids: CASSPQTAGKTQYF. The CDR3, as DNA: TGTGCCAGCTCACCCCAGACGGCAGGGAAGACCCAGTACTTC.

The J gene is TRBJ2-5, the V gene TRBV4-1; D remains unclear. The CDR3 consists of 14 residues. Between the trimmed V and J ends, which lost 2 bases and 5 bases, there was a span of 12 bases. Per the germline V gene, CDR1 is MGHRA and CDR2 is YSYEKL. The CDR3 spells CASSQTSMVETQYF. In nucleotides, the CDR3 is TGCGCCAGCAGCCAAACATCGATGGTGGAGACCCAGTACTTC.

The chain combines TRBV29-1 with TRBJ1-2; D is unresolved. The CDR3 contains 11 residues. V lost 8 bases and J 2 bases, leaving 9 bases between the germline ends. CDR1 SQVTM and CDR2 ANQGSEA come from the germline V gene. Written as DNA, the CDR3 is TGCAGCTCCCAAGAGAACTATGGCTACACCTTC. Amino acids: CSSQENYGYTF.

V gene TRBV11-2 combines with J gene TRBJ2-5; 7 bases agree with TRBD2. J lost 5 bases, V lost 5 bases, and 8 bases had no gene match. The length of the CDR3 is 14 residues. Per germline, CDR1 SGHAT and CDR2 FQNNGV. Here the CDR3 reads CASSGDYEVETQYF. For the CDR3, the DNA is TGTGCCAGCAGCGGGGACTATGAAGTGGAGACCCAGTACTTC.